Listed here is a single T cell receptor beta chain. The assay was immunoSEQ multiplex PCR, and TCRdb's table has in-frame clones only and misses some. The sample has about 360,000 clones; 86% are singletons. This CDR3 is 14 amino acids long. After removal of 7 bases from V and 2 bases from J, the junction contained 5 bases not matched to a gene. Germline CDR1 reads MNHEY; CDR2 reads SMNVEV (reference sequence). The data derive from a study of blood T cell repertoires in COVID-19. Seattle patient enrollment occurred during active infection, with longitudinal follow-up thereafter. This clonotype was sampled from a woman aged 55-75 years with COVID-19, enrolled during active disease. Sequencing was done on a sample of peripheral blood. V and J are TRBV27 and TRBJ2-3; TRBD2 matches 8 bases. CDR3 in amino acids: CASNRGGSTDTQYF. DNA of the CDR3: TGTGCCAGCAATCGCGGGGGGTCCACAGATACGCAGTATTTT.